These 7 T cell receptor beta chains were sequenced from one sample in a study of CD8 T cells in Susac syndrome. An amount of RNA that ranged from roughly 0.5 to 1 ug was reverse transcribed with random hexamers. TCRdb re-derived calls from the immunoSEQ multiplex PCR reads in MiXCR, one entry per CDR3 protein. The sample consists of around 170,000 distinct CDR3 sequences, approximately 95% of them appearing once. Material: CD8+ T cells from PBMCs. The receptors shown here come from a human donor with Susac syndrome.

The genes are TRBV28 and TRBJ2-7, with a weak D call TRBD2 (5 bases). Germline CDR1 and CDR2: MDHEN and SYDVKM. The CDR3 is made up of 11 amino acids. The V end was cut by 7 bases, the J end by 2 bases, with 6 bases between. The CDR3 loop reads CASTGTYEQYF. The CDR3 nucleotides are TGTGCCAGCACGGGAACCTACGAGCAGTACTTC.

This sequence joins TRBV28 and TRBJ1-2; D gene unclear. Germline V gene sequence: CDR1 MDHEN, CDR2 SYDVKM. The CDR3 extends over 14 amino acids. V was clipped by 6 bases and J by 4 bases, with 15 bases between them. CDR3: CASSTRKEIYGYTF. The DNA for the CDR3 is TGTGCCAGCAGCACACGGAAGGAGATCTATGGCTACACCTTC.

The rearrangement uses TRBV20-1 and TRBJ2-1; 11 bases are a match to TRBD2. CDR1 and CDR2 from the germline V gene are DFQATT and SNEGSKA (reference sequence). This CDR3 is 15 amino acids long. V lost 0 bases to trimming and J lost 7 bases; unmatched junction nucleotides: 5. The CDR3 coding sequence is TGCAGTGCTAGAGACCTAGCGGGAGGTGGAAATGAGCAGTTCTTC. Amino acid sequence: CSARDLAGGGNEQFF.

V is TRBV7-9 and J is TRBJ1-3; 8 nucleotides match TRBD1. Germline V gene lookup returns CDR1 SEHNR and CDR2 FQNEAQ (reference sequence). With 6 bases clipped from V and 6 bases from J, the junction kept 7 bases outside the gene matches. This CDR3 contains 14 residues. The DNA of the CDR3 is TGTGCCAGCAGACACCGGACAGGGTCAAACACCATATATTTT. Translation: CASRHRTGSNTIYF.

The chain carries TRBV7-8 and TRBJ2-7; 7 positions match TRBD2. Germline-derived CDR1 and CDR2 are SGHVS and FQNEAQ. This CDR3 contains 16 residues. The V segment lost 5 bases and the J segment 2 bases; nucleotides outside the gene matches: 12. Here the CDR3 reads CASSPKQRDLPYEQYF. CDR3 bases: TGTGCCAGCAGCCCGAAGCAGCGGGACCTACCCTACGAGCAGTACTTC.

The chain carries TRBV11-2 and TRBJ2-1; 14 bases are shared with TRBD2. CDR1 SGHAT and CDR2 FQNNGV come from the germline V gene. CDR3 size: 14 residues. Unmatched junction bases numbered 5, after V lost 4 bases and J lost 12 bases. CDR3 region: CASSSGLAGGVQFF. The CDR3 coding sequence is TGTGCCAGCAGCTCCGGACTAGCGGGAGGAGTGCAGTTCTTC.

This chain uses TRBV2 with TRBJ2-6; TRBD1 might be the D (6 bases). V lost 3 bases to trimming and J lost 0 bases, with 9 bases between them. In germline, CDR1 is SNHLY, CDR2 FYNNEI. The length of the CDR3 is 16 residues. The CDR3 coding sequence is TGTGCCAGCAGTGAGGGGGCTGTCTCTGGGGCCAACGTCCTGACTTTC. It specifies CASSEGAVSGANVLTF.